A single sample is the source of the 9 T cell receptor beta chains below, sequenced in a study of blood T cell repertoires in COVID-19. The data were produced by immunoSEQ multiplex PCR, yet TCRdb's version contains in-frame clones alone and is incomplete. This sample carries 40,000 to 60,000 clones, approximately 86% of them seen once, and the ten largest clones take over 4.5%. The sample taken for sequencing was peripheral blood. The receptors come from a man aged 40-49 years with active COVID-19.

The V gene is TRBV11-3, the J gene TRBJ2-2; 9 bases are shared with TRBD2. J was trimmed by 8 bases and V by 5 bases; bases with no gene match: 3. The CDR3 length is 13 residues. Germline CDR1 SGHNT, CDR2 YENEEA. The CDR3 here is CASSGSGRGELFF. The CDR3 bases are TGTGCCAGCAGCGGTAGCGGGAGAGGGGAGCTGTTTTTT.

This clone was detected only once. CDR3 nucleotide sequence: TGTGCCAGCACGTCGGTTTTGGATGGCTACACCTTC. Protein product: CASTSVLDGYTF. The genes are TRBV28 and TRBJ1-2; D unresolved. Germline assignment: CDR1 MDHEN and CDR2 SYDVKM. The CDR3 is 12 amino acids. V was shortened by 7 bases and J by 6 bases, with 12 bases between the two germline ends.

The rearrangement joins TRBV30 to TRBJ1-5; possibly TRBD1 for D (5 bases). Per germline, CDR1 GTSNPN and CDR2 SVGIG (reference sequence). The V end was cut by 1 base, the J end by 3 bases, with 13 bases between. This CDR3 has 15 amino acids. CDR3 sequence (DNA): TGTGCCTGGAGTGACAGGACATCCCCCAATCAGCCCCAGCATTTT. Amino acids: CAWSDRTSPNQPQHF.

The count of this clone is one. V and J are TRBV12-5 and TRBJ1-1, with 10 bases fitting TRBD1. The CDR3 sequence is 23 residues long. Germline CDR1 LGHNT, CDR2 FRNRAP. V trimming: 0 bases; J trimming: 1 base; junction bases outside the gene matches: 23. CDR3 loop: CASGLVRRDRGREGAGENTEAFF. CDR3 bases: TGTGCTAGTGGTTTGGTCCGCCGGGACAGGGGAAGGGAAGGCGCGGGGGAGAACACTGAAGCTTTCTTT.

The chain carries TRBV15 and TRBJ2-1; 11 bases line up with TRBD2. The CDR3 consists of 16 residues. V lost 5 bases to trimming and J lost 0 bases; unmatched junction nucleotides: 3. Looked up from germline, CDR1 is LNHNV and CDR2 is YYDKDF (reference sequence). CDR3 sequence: CATSLTSGSSYNEQFF. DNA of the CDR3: TGTGCCACCAGCCTAACTAGCGGGAGCTCCTACAATGAGCAGTTCTTC. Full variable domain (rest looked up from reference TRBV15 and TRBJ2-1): DAMVIQNPRYQVTQFGKPVTLSCSQTLNHNVMYWYQQKSSQAPKLLFHYYDKDFNNEADTPDNFQSRRPNTSFCFLDIRSPGLGDTAMYLCATSLTSGSSYNEQFFGPGTRLTVL.

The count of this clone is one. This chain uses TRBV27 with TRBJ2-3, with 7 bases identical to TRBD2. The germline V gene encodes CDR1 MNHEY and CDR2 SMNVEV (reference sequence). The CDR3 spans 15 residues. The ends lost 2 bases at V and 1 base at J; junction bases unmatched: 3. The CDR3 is CASSLAGAGTDTQYF. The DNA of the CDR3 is TGTGCCAGCAGTTTAGCGGGAGCCGGCACAGATACGCAGTATTTT.

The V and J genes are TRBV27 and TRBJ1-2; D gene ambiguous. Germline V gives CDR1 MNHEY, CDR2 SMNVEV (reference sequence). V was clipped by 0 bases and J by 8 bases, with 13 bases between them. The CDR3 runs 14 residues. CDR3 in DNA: TGTGCCAGCAGTTTATCTGGTTTTTTGAGGGGCTACACCTTC. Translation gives CASSLSGFLRGYTF.

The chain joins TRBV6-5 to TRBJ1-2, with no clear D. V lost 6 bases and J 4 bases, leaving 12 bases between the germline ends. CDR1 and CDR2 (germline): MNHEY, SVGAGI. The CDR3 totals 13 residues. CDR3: CASRNSTGYGYTF. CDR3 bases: TGTGCCAGCAGGAATTCCACGGGCTATGGCTACACCTTC.

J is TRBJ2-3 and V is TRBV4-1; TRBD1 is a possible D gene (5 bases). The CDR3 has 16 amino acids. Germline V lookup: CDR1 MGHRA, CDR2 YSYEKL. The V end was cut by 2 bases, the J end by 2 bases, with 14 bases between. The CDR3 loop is CASSQSLGRATDTQYF. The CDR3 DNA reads TGCGCCAGCAGCCAATCGTTGGGCAGGGCCACAGATACGCAGTATTTT.